The 17 T cell receptor beta chains given below trace back to one sample, sequenced in a study of blood T cell repertoires in COVID-19. Measured with immunoSEQ multiplex PCR; TCRdb has only the in-frame clones, and not every one. The sample contains around 60,000 clones, over 70% of which appear only once. The sample comprised peripheral blood. These TCRs come from a human donor in a cohort sampled during active COVID-19.

The rearrangement links TRBV19 to TRBJ2-1; 11 positions match TRBD2. V dropped 7 bases and J dropped 9; count of bases not matched to a gene: 8. The CDR3 has 14 amino acids. Germline values: CDR1 LNHDA, CDR2 SQIVND (reference sequence). This CDR3 is CASTVAGGHGEQFF. CDR3 bases: TGTGCCAGTACCGTAGCGGGAGGGCATGGTGAGCAGTTCTTC.

The chain links TRBV4-3 to TRBJ2-1; a weak D match, TRBD2 (6 bases). The CDR3 runs 13 residues. V was shortened by 1 base and J by 10 bases, with 11 bases between the two germline ends. Germline V gene sequence: CDR1 LGHNA, CDR2 YSLEER. CDR3 nucleotide sequence: TGCGCCAGCAGCCAAGTTCCGGGGGAGGAGCAGTTCTTC. It is translated as CASSQVPGEEQFF.

The rearrangement uses TRBV11-2 and TRBJ2-2; D not resolved. The CDR3 is made up of 13 amino acids. V lost 1 base to trimming and J lost 6 bases, with 6 bases between them. Per germline, CDR1 SGHAT and CDR2 FQNNGV. The CDR3 spells CASSLAPAGELFF. The CDR3 bases are TGTGCCAGCAGCTTAGCCCCCGCCGGGGAGCTGTTTTTT.

The chain recombines TRBV12-5 with TRBJ1-1, with D possibly matching TRBD1 (5 bases). Germline V CDR1 and CDR2: LGHNT, FRNRAP. This CDR3 is built from 15 residues. Trimming stripped 0 bases from V and 7 bases from J, with 15 bases between. CDR3 sequence: CASGLVWPPGGEAFF. In DNA form, the CDR3 reads TGTGCTAGTGGTTTGGTTTGGCCCCCCGGGGGTGAAGCTTTCTTT. The full variable domain, in which reference TRBV12-5 and TRBJ1-1 provide the parts outside the CDR3, is DARVTQTPRHKVTEMGQEVTMRCQPILGHNTVFWYRQTMMQGLELLAYFRNRAPLDDSGMPKDRFSAEMPDATLATLKIQPSEPRDSAVYFCASGLVWPPGGEAFFGQGTRLTVV.

This clone was detected a few times. This rearrangement joins TRBV9 to TRBJ1-2; TRBD1 might be the D (5 bases). Trimming removed 4 bases at V and 4 bases at J, with 14 bases between. Per germline, CDR1 SGDLS and CDR2 YYNGEE. The CDR3 contains 14 residues. In DNA, the CDR3 is TGTGCCAGCAGCTTGACAGACTTAGGCTATGGCTACACCTTC. Protein: CASSLTDLGYGYTF. Using reference TRBV9 and TRBJ1-2 for the parts outside the CDR3, the full variable domain is DSGVTQTPKHLITATGQRVTLRCSPRSGDLSVYWYQQSLDQGLQFLIQYYNGEERAKGNILERFSAQQFPDLHSELNLSSLELGDSALYFCASSLTDLGYGYTFGSGTRLTVV.

The chain links TRBV18 to TRBJ1-1; a possible D gene is TRBD1 (5 bases). Germline V lookup: CDR1 KGHSH, CDR2 LQKENI. V lost 5 bases to trimming and J lost 1 base, with 8 bases between them. The CDR3 has 13 residues. The CDR3 reads CASSTDRNTEAFF. In DNA, the CDR3 is TGTGCCAGCTCAACAGACAGGAACACTGAAGCTTTCTTT.

In this sample, this clone turned up a few times. V and J are TRBV3-1 (or the pseudogene TRBV3-2) and TRBJ1-1; a weak D match, TRBD1 (5 bases). Trimming took off 6 bases at V and 6 bases at J, with 17 bases between the two ends. The CDR3 sequence is 14 residues long. In germline, CDR1 is LGHDT, CDR2 YNNKEL (reference sequence). This chain's CDR3 is CASSRLGGSPEAFF. Written as DNA, the CDR3 is TGTGCCAGCAGTCGATTGGGGGGGAGCCCTGAAGCTTTCTTT.

The CDR3 nucleotides are TGCAGTGCTAGTAGGGCAGGGACTGAAGCTTTCTTT. Its protein is CSASRAGTEAFF. The V and J genes are TRBV20-1 and TRBJ1-1, with a tentative D call TRBD1 (5 bases). CDR1 DFQATT and CDR2 SNEGSKA come from the germline V gene (reference sequence). The CDR3 loop spans 12 amino acids. The germline V and J ends were trimmed by 3 bases and 5 bases, with 10 bases remaining between them.

The chain carries TRBV5-4 and TRBJ1-1; possibly TRBD1 for D (5 bases). Between the trimmed V and J ends, which lost 4 bases and 0 bases, there was a span of 13 bases. The CDR3 covers 15 residues. Germline V lookup: CDR1 SGHNT, CDR2 YYREEE (reference sequence). This chain's CDR3 is CASSPLAGMNTEAFF. The CDR3 coding sequence is TGTGCCAGCAGCCCCCTTGCAGGGATGAACACTGAAGCTTTCTTT.

This chain connects TRBV5-1 to TRBJ2-7; 10 positions agree with TRBD1. The CDR3 extends over 14 amino acids. Germline CDR1 SGHRS, CDR2 YFSETQ. V lost 4 bases and J lost 6; bases outside the gene matches: 7. CDR3 sequence: CASSLGQGLVEQYF. CDR3 DNA sequence: TGCGCCAGCAGCCTGGGACAGGGGCTGGTCGAGCAGTACTTC.

The chain joins TRBV28 to TRBJ2-2, with D possibly TRBD2 on 5 matching bases. Per the germline V gene, CDR1 is MDHEN and CDR2 is SYDVKM. V lost 5 bases to trimming and J lost 0 bases, with 7 bases between them. CDR3 length: 14 amino acids. CDR3 region: CASSETTNTGELFF. The CDR3 DNA reads as TGTGCCAGCAGTGAGACTACGAACACCGGGGAGCTGTTTTTT.

The J gene is TRBJ1-2, the V gene TRBV19; D is ambiguous. Germline V gene lookup returns CDR1 LNHDA and CDR2 SQIVND (reference sequence). The CDR3 loop spans 13 amino acids. Between the trimmed V and J ends, which lost 7 bases and 8 bases, there was a span of 17 bases. The CDR3 loop reads CASMAPDGRGYTF. In DNA form, the CDR3 reads TGTGCCAGTATGGCCCCAGATGGTCGCGGCTACACCTTC.

This clone was detected once. This chain links TRBV2 with TRBJ2-1; TRBD2 aligns across 13 bases. CDR3 size: 15 residues. The ends lost 5 bases at V and 6 bases at J; junction bases unmatched: 4. Per germline, CDR1 SNHLY and CDR2 FYNNEI. The CDR3 bases are TGTGCCAGCAGTACTAGCGGGAGGGCCCTCAATGAGCAGTTCTTC. It is translated as CASSTSGRALNEQFF.

There are a few counts of this clone. The chain recombines TRBV18 with TRBJ2-2, with no clear D. Germline lookup yields CDR1 KGHSH and CDR2 LQKENI. The CDR3 runs to 14 residues. Trimming took off 0 bases at V and 7 bases at J, with 9 bases between the two ends. CDR3 nucleotide sequence: TGTGCCAGCTCACCACCCAGTCTGTTCGGGGAGCTGTTTTTT. Amino acid sequence: CASSPPSLFGELFF.

The sample holds a few counts of this clone. The chain joins TRBV10-2 to TRBJ2-2; 8 bases fit TRBD2. The germline gives CDR1 WSHSY, CDR2 SAAADI. The CDR3 sequence is 14 residues long. V lost 8 bases, J lost 7 bases, and 9 bases stayed unmatched. The CDR3 nucleotides are TGCGCCAGCCGGGGGGGGGAAAGGAGCGGGGAGCTGTTTTTT. As protein: CASRGGERSGELFF.

The J gene is TRBJ1-5, the V gene TRBV15; 7 bases are a match to TRBD1. Trimming removed 6 bases from V and 2 bases from J; junction bases left unmatched: 4. The CDR3 runs to 14 residues. Germline loops: CDR1 LNHNV, CDR2 YYDKDF (reference sequence). In DNA, the CDR3 is TGTGCCACCAGTAAAGACAGGGGCAATCAGCCCCAGCATTTT. Protein sequence: CATSKDRGNQPQHF.

The V call is TRBV30, the J call TRBJ2-6, with 11 bases fitting TRBD1. V dropped 3 bases and J dropped 4; count of bases not matched to a gene: 2. Looked up from germline, CDR1 is GTSNPN and CDR2 is SVGIG (reference sequence). The CDR3 runs to 15 residues. The CDR3 coding sequence is TGTGCCTGGAGGGGACAGGGGGTCGGGGCCAACGTCCTGACTTTC. The encoded protein is CAWRGQGVGANVLTF.